The entry that follows covers one T cell receptor beta chain sequence. Trimming shortened V by 0 bases and J by 1 base, and 10 bases separated the two germline ends. The CDR3 runs 14 residues. CDR1 GTSNPN and CDR2 SVGIG come from the germline V gene (reference sequence). The method was immunoSEQ multiplex PCR; TCRdb's version includes in-frame clones alone and lacks a portion of them. This sample has about 480,000 clones, with 79% found just once. The record originates from a study of shared clonotypes between healthy human individuals. The chain recombines TRBV30 with TRBJ2-7; a possible D gene is TRBD2 (5 bases). This receptor was identified in a woman aged 40-49 years in good health. Some clones in this sample may be carry-over from other donors' samples. Sequencing was performed on PBMCs. Here the CDR3 reads CAWSVLGRSYEQYF. The CDR3 DNA reads TGTGCCTGGAGTGTACTAGGGCGGTCCTACGAGCAGTACTTC.